This T cell receptor beta chain was recovered during a study of radiation and T cells in renal cell carcinoma (dated by TCRdb to between 2020 and 2021). As for the study more broadly: Samples came from a clinical trial, in which primary renal cell carcinomas received 15 Gy stereotactic body radiation therapy followed by nephrectomy 4 weeks later. In the 40 to 60 samples combined, roughly 4.4 million unique CDR3 nucleotide sequences were found, encoding 3,000,000 or so unique CDR3 amino acid sequences. In total, roughly 52 samples, comprising roughly 25 tumors and some 27 peripheral blood samples, were subjected to TCR beta sequencing. What the work shows at the level of the full study, not this receptor alone: Because no pretreatment tumor biopsies were available, whether clonotypes were present in the tumor at baseline could not be determined. Dynamics of the blood repertoire were not tracked past 4 weeks after treatment. The single-armed trial design could not address effects of radiation dose or scheduling on the TCR repertoire. An increase in top tumor clonotypes in blood was observed from baseline to 2 weeks post-radiation, followed by contraction by 4 weeks, which was taken to suggest transient expansion of tumor-resident clones.

CDR1 and CDR2, per the germline V gene, are SGDLS and YYNGEE. The CDR3 holds 17 amino acids from the cysteine to the phenylalanine. The sequence is cut down to CDR3 DNA, 51 bases in frame from base 1. A distance of 20 bases separates the germline ends of V and J, which lose 4 bases and 4 bases respectively. To note about this clone: The clone's antigen remains unknown. No per-base quality is available; no much larger clone lies one base away.

Following the manufacturer's recommendations, the immunoSEQ kit was used to generate TCR beta libraries from genomic DNA. Library preparation used a first multiplex PCR with proprietary primers, then a second PCR adding unique barcodes, with bead cleanups after each round. Each sample batch included a kit-provided positive control reaction and a negative control reaction. The final libraries underwent checking on an Agilent 4200 TapeStation D1000 ScreenTape, volumetric pooling, and quantification by qPCR. Sequencing ran on an Illumina NextSeq500 with a MidOutput 150-cycle cartridge, using 156 Read1 and 15 Index1 cycles with kit custom primers. The pooled library was loaded at 1.0 pM, with a roughly 20% PhiX control spiked in. The published analysis was carried out like this. The vendor-processed data were analyzed in R, and a clonotype was defined as all T cells that share the same CDR3 nucleotide sequence. For clone abundance analyses, frequencies were normalized to the 10,000 most abundant clones per sample. Public T cell clones, which averaged fewer than five per sample, were removed prior to analysis. Tumor-enriched clonotypes and baseline blood-enriched clonotypes were defined as those with an abundance difference of at least 32-fold between compartments. A beta-binomial differential abundance model was used to identify clonotypes that expanded or contracted between blood time points. Tumor-blood repertoire similarity was measured with the Baroni-Urbani and Buser coefficient, and group comparisons used two-tailed Wilcoxon tests in R. Here the immuneACCESS table is served through TCRdb, limited to in-frame sequences with V and J called. Missing clones are a known gap in these copies; in checked studies unresolved V genes cover under half, and the rest lacks a known reason. The V and J calls and clone size are taken from that table; D and trimming were inferred from the DNA. Here the sample has about 150,000 clones; 88% occur a single time. The ten largest clonotypes hold 4.1% of the sample.

According to the study, the label for this sample's time point signals: baseline pretreatment blood. The sample's treatment or condition label, in plain terms: 15 Gy SBRT to primary tumor, nephrectomy 4 weeks later. To follow tumor-enriched clonotypes, serial peripheral blood was collected from radiation-treated patients at baseline and at 2 weeks and 4 weeks after SBRT. Renal cell carcinoma with clear cell pathology was present in all patients. The QIAamp DNA Blood Mini Kit (Qiagen) was used to prepare genomic DNA for TCR sequencing. The analyses included just those samples that passed every quality control check.

The origin of this receptor is a woman in her sixties or seventies with renal cell carcinoma. The rearranged chain carries TRBV9 and TRBJ1-4; a tentative D match to TRBD1 spans 5 bases. Material: blood, obtained from a patient whose treatment included radiotherapy and nephrectomy. The CDR3 sequence is CASSPKRGGFGNEKLFF. The sequenced DNA is TGTGCCAGCAGCCCGAAACGTGGGGGATTCGGTAATGAAAAACTGTTTTTT.